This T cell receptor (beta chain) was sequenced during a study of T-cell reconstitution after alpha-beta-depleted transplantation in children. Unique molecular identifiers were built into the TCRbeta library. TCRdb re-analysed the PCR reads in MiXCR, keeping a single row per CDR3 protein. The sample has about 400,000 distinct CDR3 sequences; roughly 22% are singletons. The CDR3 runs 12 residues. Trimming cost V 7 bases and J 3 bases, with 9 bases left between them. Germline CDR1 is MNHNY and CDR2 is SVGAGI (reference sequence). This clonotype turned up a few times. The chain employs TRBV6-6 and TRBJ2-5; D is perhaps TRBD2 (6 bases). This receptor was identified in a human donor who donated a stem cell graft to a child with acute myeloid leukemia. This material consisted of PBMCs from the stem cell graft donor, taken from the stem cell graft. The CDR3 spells CASNGGKETQYF. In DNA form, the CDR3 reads TGTGCCAGCAACGGGGGAAAAGAGACCCAGTACTTC.